This T cell receptor beta chain was sequenced for a study of blood T cell repertoires in COVID-19. Study-wide context: Sites across the United States, Italy and Spain contributed samples from acute and convalescent COVID-19. The cDNA or gDNA used as material had been derived from T cells, B-cell-depleted T cells, or PBMCs.

Per the original data handling: Reference gene primer amplification gave nucleated cell count estimates. The method was immunoSEQ multiplex PCR; TCRdb's version includes in-frame clones alone and lacks a portion of them. That table supplies the V and J calls and clone size; D and trimming were determined from the DNA. The sample records some 150,000 clones, about 76% being singletons. This clone turned up a few times. Losses at the gene ends were 4 bases for V and 6 bases for J; bases not matched to a gene: 4. CDR3 length equals 15 residues. Germline loops: CDR1 MDHEN, CDR2 SYDVKM. Patients at the Seattle site were enrolled during active infection and followed longitudinally.

The source is a woman aged 70-85 years with COVID-19, enrolled during active disease. The V and J genes are TRBV28 and TRBJ2-4; TRBD1 matches 12 bases. Material: peripheral blood. For the CDR3, the DNA is TGTGCCAGCAGTTCCGGGACAGGGGGCTTAAACATTCAGTACTTC. This encodes CASSSGTGGLNIQYF.